This is a list of T cell receptor beta chains from one sample in a study of T cells after yellow fever vaccination. MiXCR was run by TCRdb on the 5' RACE reads, yielding one entry per CDR3 protein. This sample yields a few hundred thousand distinct CDR3 sequences, of which 8% to 9.5% are seen a single time; approximately 18% belongs to the top ten. Sample: PBMCs, taken about 49 days after the first yellow fever vaccination. These receptors were obtained from a man between 18 and 29 years old who received the YFV17D yellow fever vaccine. Each CDR3 is given with its conserved first and last residue. Each record gives: clone size, V gene, D gene, J gene, CDR3 DNA, CDR3 protein. A D gene is named only where the DNA matches it firmly. Clone size is given for some rows only: seen once, a few or many times, or a class if the clone is expanded.

many	TRBV7-9	.	TRBJ1-2	TGTGCCAGCAGCCGCGGGCCCCACTATGGCTACACCTTC	CASSRGPHYGYTF
few	TRBV24-1	TRBD1	TRBJ2-4	TGTGCCACCAGTGACGGACAGGGCAAAAACATTCAGTACTTC	CATSDGQGKNIQYF
many	TRBV5-1	.	TRBJ2-7	TGCGCCAGCAGCCAAATGACAGGACGTCCCTACGAGCAGTACTTC	CASSQMTGRPYEQYF
many	TRBV10-3	TRBD1	TRBJ1-1	TGTGCCATAGGAGAGGGGACAGGATGGACTGAAGCTTTCTTT	CAIGEGTGWTEAFF
few	TRBV20-1	.	TRBJ2-1	TGCAGTGCTAGAGGAGGTCGGGGGCGAAGCAATGAGCAGTTCTTC	CSARGGRGRSNEQFF
many	TRBV5-1	TRBD2	TRBJ2-5	TGCGCCAGCAGCGGACTAGCGGGGGGACAAGAGACCCAGTACTTC	CASSGLAGGQETQYF
few	TRBV20-1	.	TRBJ1-5	TGCAGTGCCCAGACCGATTATAGCAATCAGCCCCAGCATTTT	CSAQTDYSNQPQHF
.	TRBV20-1	.	TRBJ2-2	TGCAGTGCTAGGCGACTAGTCCTTGGGGAGCTGTTTTTT	CSARRLVLGELFF
.	TRBV7-9	.	TRBJ1-2	TGTGCCAGCAGCTTAGACGCCGACAGATTTGATGGCTACACCTTC	CASSLDADRFDGYTF
many	TRBV4-1	.	TRBJ2-3	TGCGCCAGCAGCCAAGTACCGGGGGCGGACACAGATACGCAGTATTTT	CASSQVPGADTDTQYF
few	TRBV7-2	.	TRBJ2-7	TGTGCCAGCAGCATACTATACGAGCAGTACTTC	CASSILYEQYF
.	TRBV7-2	.	TRBJ1-2	TGTGCCAGCAGCCTAAATTGGGCAGGGAATGGCTACACCTTC	CASSLNWAGNGYTF
few	TRBV7-2	TRBD1	TRBJ2-7	TGTGCCAGCAGCTTACAGGGGGCGCCCGGCGAGCAGTACTTC	CASSLQGAPGEQYF
.	TRBV20-1	.	TRBJ2-5	TGCAGTGCCACCGACCAAGAGACCCAGTACTTC	CSATDQETQYF
.	TRBV6-1	.	TRBJ2-2	TGTGCCAGCAGTCTGGTCAGTCCACACACCGGGGAGCTGTTTTTT	CASSLVSPHTGELFF
.	TRBV5-4	TRBD2	TRBJ2-4	TGTGCCAGCAGCTTGGGCGGGGGGGCTGTCAAAAACATTCAGTACTTC	CASSLGGGAVKNIQYF
.	TRBV12-3/TRBV12-4	.	TRBJ2-7	TGTGCCAGCAGTACGATGGGGGACTACGAGCAGTACTTC	CASSTMGDYEQYF
few	TRBV2	.	TRBJ2-1	TGTGCCAGCAGTGAATGGGGGGGGGCTAACTACAATGAGCAGTTCTTC	CASSEWGGANYNEQFF
.	TRBV5-4	.	TRBJ1-1	.	CASSFGPGTVFF
.	TRBV7-2	.	TRBJ2-7	TGTGCCAGCAGTGGAGGCCGTGGATACGAGCAGTACTTC	CASSGGRGYEQYF
many	TRBV28	.	TRBJ1-2	TGTGCCAGCAGTTTATCGAATGCGGATGGCTACACCTTC	CASSLSNADGYTF
many	TRBV7-8	TRBD1	TRBJ1-2	TGTGCCAGCAGCGGGACAGGGACTGGCTACACCTTC	CASSGTGTGYTF
few	TRBV20-1	.	TRBJ1-5	TGCAGTGCTACGCGGGTTCCAGGGGGCAATCAGCCCCAGCATTTT	CSATRVPGGNQPQHF
many	TRBV4-2	.	TRBJ1-1	TGTGCCAGCAGCCAAGCAAGGTTCGAGGTTGGGAAAAGGGATTTCTTT	CASSQARFEVGKRDFF
many	TRBV7-8	.	TRBJ1-6	TGTGCCAGCAGCTCAAACAGGGATTCACCCCTCCACTTT	CASSSNRDSPLHF
.	TRBV28	TRBD1	TRBJ1-3	TGTGCCAGCAGCCCCACAGGGGGCCTCTCTGGAAACACCATATATTTT	CASSPTGGLSGNTIYF
many	TRBV7-9	.	TRBJ2-5	TGTGCCAGCAGCTTACTTGGCAGGGGAGAGACCCAGTACTTC	CASSLLGRGETQYF
many	TRBV9	.	TRBJ1-6	TGTGCCAGCAGCGCACAGGGAGGGAGCTCCTATAATTCACCCCTCCACTTT	CASSAQGGSSYNSPLHF
few	TRBV20-1	TRBD1	TRBJ2-5	TGCAGTGCTACAACTACAGGGGTTCCAGAGACCCAGTACTTC	CSATTTGVPETQYF
few	TRBV20-1	.	TRBJ1-1	TGCAGTGCTAGAAAATCTGGGACTGAAGCTTTCTTT	CSARKSGTEAFF
few	TRBV4-2	TRBD2	TRBJ2-3	TGTGCCAGCAGCCAAGAAACTATACAACAGGGTCCCAGCGGGGGAAAGGCAGATACGCAGTATTTT	CASSQETIQQGPSGGKADTQYF
.	TRBV11-3	.	TRBJ1-1	TGTGCCAGCAGCTTAGAGGGTGAATCTGAAGCTTTCTTT	CASSLEGESEAFF
few	TRBV7-9	.	TRBJ2-3	TGTGCCAGCAGCCCAGGTTTACATACGCAGTATTTT	CASSPGLHTQYF
many	TRBV7-2	TRBD2	TRBJ2-7	TGTGCCAGCACCGTCGCGGGGGGCGAGCAGTACTTC	CASTVAGGEQYF
few	TRBV7-2	.	TRBJ1-5	TGTGCCAGCAGCTTCGTCGCGGGGGGTAGCAATCAGCCCCAGCATTTT	CASSFVAGGSNQPQHF
many	TRBV18	TRBD2	TRBJ2-3	TGTGCCAGCTCACCAGGCGGGGGGGCCAGAGATACGCAGTATTTT	CASSPGGGARDTQYF
.	TRBV5-1	.	TRBJ2-5	TGCGCCAGCAGCTTGGACAGTCCAGAGACCCAGTACTTC	CASSLDSPETQYF
few	TRBV15	TRBD2	TRBJ2-1	TGTGCCACCAGCAGAGGGGCGGGTAGCGGGGCCTCCAATGAGCAGTTCTTC	CATSRGAGSGASNEQFF
few	TRBV28	.	TRBJ2-1	TGTGCCAGCAGTCCCCCCTCGGGGGTCTACAATGAGCAGTTCTTC	CASSPPSGVYNEQFF
many	TRBV2	.	TRBJ1-5	TGTGCCAGCAGTGACATAGGAGGAGATCAGCCCCAGCATTTT	CASSDIGGDQPQHF
few	TRBV10-3	.	TRBJ2-6	TGTGCCATCATGGGGGTTGGGGCCAACGTCCTGACTTTC	CAIMGVGANVLTF
.	TRBV27	.	TRBJ2-3	TGTGCCAGCAGTTTATACCCGGAGTACACAGATACGCAGTATTTT	CASSLYPEYTDTQYF
.	TRBV5-1	.	TRBJ2-3	TGCGCCAGCTCGACCCAGGACCCCTTTACCGGCCCCCGATCTTCAGATACGCAGTATTTT	CASSTQDPFTGPRSSDTQYF
few	TRBV5-6	.	TRBJ1-5	TGTGCCAGCTCGCGGGGGTTCTTTCAGCCCCAGCATTTT	CASSRGFFQPQHF
.	TRBV14	TRBD2	TRBJ2-1	TGTGCCAGCAGCCAAGCCGGGACTATTTACAATGAGCAGTTCTTC	CASSQAGTIYNEQFF
.	TRBV6-5	.	TRBJ2-2	TGTGCCAGCAGTTACCCCGGGGGAATTAACACCGGGGAGCTGTTTTTT	CASSYPGGINTGELFF
many	TRBV7-8	TRBD1	TRBJ2-2	TGTGCCAGCAGATTAAGAACAGGCAGGGGGCTGCGTTTAGACACCGGGGAGCTGTTTTTT	CASRLRTGRGLRLDTGELFF
few	TRBV5-1	TRBD1	TRBJ2-1	TGCGCCAGCAGCTCGGACAGGATCTACAATGAGCAGTTCTTC	CASSSDRIYNEQFF
few	TRBV19	.	TRBJ2-2	TGTGCCAGTAGTTACGGGGTGAACACCGGGGAGCTGTTTTTT	CASSYGVNTGELFF
few	TRBV5-5	.	TRBJ1-3	TGTGCCAGCAGCTTGACCTACGGAGGAAACACCATATATTTT	CASSLTYGGNTIYF
few	TRBV7-2	TRBD1	TRBJ1-1	TGTGCCAGCAGCTTAGCCGGGACAGGGGGTGGGACTGAAGCTTTCTTT	CASSLAGTGGGTEAFF
few	TRBV11-1	.	TRBJ2-2	TGTGCCAGCAGCTCAGAAGGGGGGTACAACGGGGAGCTGTTTTTT	CASSSEGGYNGELFF
.	TRBV4-1	.	TRBJ1-1	TGCGCCAGCAGCCATAACCGGGGGCGCGACACTGAAGCTTTCTTT	CASSHNRGRDTEAFF
few	TRBV7-7	.	TRBJ2-2	TGTGCCAGCAGCTTAGCCCCCGGGGGGCAGAGCACCGGGGAGCTGTTTTTT	CASSLAPGGQSTGELFF
many	TRBV12-3/TRBV12-4	.	TRBJ1-5	TGTGCCAGCAGTTTCTCGGGGGGCAGCAATCAGCCCCAGCATTTT	CASSFSGGSNQPQHF
.	TRBV5-6	.	TRBJ2-3	TGTGCCAGCAGCTTGGGAGGGCGGGGCACAGATACGCTGTATTTT	CASSLGGRGTDTLYF
.	TRBV28	.	TRBJ2-6	TGTGCCAGCAGCATCCGAATGGCTGGGGCCAACGTCCTGACTTTC	CASSIRMAGANVLTF